This T cell receptor (beta chain) was sequenced for a study of blood T cell repertoires in COVID-19. CDR3 length: 15 amino acids. Germline V CDR1 and CDR2: SGHAT, FQNNGV. V dropped 7 bases and J dropped 7; count of bases not matched to a gene: 7. This clone occurred once. TCRdb's copy holds only in-frame clones and misses some; the assay was immunoSEQ multiplex PCR. Of roughly 250,000 clones in the sample, approximately 86% were seen once. This rearrangement joins TRBV11-2 to TRBJ2-1, with 13 bases identical to TRBD2. The sample was PBMCs or T cells enriched from blood (not recorded which). The sequence came from a woman in her forties or fifties who had recovered from COVID-19. The CDR3 is CASTPRLAGGNEQFF. In DNA, the CDR3 is TGTGCCAGCACCCCGCGACTAGCGGGAGGAAATGAGCAGTTCTTC.